The source of this T cell receptor (beta chain) is a study of T cells after yellow fever vaccination. Study background: Fractions of low cell number were prepared using SMART-Seq v4 Ultra Low Input.

Remarks on this clonotype: What it binds is unknown. The germline gene is not matched at one end of the junction; a read error may be the cause.

The CDR3 has 16 residues. Broader study findings: FACS-sorted repertoires could harbor abundant contaminating bulk-population clonotypes.

Via MiXCR, TCRdb re-called the 5' RACE reads, giving one row per CDR3 protein. Seen here are some 400,000 distinct CDR3 sequences, around 20% observed once, and the top ten hold roughly a sixth. Source: PBMCs, taken before the yellow fever booster vaccination. The receptor's source is a man in his late teens or twenties who received the YFV17D yellow fever vaccine. This chain uses TRBV12-3 or TRBV12-4 with TRBJ1-4, with unresolved D. The chain's CDR3 is CASSRAAGEKTEELFF. Here the CDR3 DNA reads TGTGCCAGCAGCCGGGCTGCAGGCGAAAAGACTGAAGAACTGTTTTTT.